The entry below gives a single T cell receptor (beta chain) sequence along with its context. Its antigen is unknown. This sample is part of a study of OX40 agonist ivuxolimab in advanced cancers. Study in general: People who had prior anti-PD-1, anti-PD-L1 or anti-CTLA-4 therapy could take part, and approximately 43% had some. Findings and caveats of the study: Antigen targets of the expanded peripheral T cells went undetermined.

The CDR3 contains 13 residues. Germline V lookup: CDR1 SGHTA, CDR2 FQGNSA. With 5 bases removed from V and 4 bases from J, the gap between germline ends came to 10 bases. Any history of autoimmune disease or systemic immunosuppression disqualified patients. The protocol was immunoSEQ multiplex PCR, while the TCRdb copy is restricted to in-frame clones and leaves out a portion. This table has 53,000 or so clones, 65% to 85% appearing once. Sequencing used CD4+ or CD8+ T cells sorted from blood, obtained in a trial of the OX40 agonist ivuxolimab. This TCR derives from an adult with an advanced solid tumor such as melanoma, head and neck, liver or kidney cancer. The chain combines TRBV7-2 with TRBJ2-3; D is undetermined. CDR3 in DNA: TGTGCCAGCAGCCGACGGGCCCCAGATACGCAGTATTTT. As protein: CASSRRAPDTQYF. The full variable domain, completed using reference TRBV7-2 and TRBJ2-3, is GAGVSQSPSNKVTEKGKDVELRCDPISGHTALYWYRQSLGQGLEFLIYFQGNSAPDKSGLPSDRFSAERTGGSVSTLTIQRTQQEDSAVYLCASSRRAPDTQYFGPGTRLTVL.